This record looks at one TCR beta chain sequence and its context. The source of the sample is a study of OX40 agonist ivuxolimab in advanced cancers. The data were produced by immunoSEQ multiplex PCR, yet TCRdb's version contains in-frame clones alone and is incomplete. This table holds more than 12,000 clones, about 89% found once. J was trimmed by 6 bases and V by 6 bases; bases with no gene match: 12. Germline V gene sequence: CDR1 MDHEN, CDR2 SYDVKM. The CDR3 contains 15 residues. V is TRBV28 and J is TRBJ1-2; 8 bases agree with TRBD1. Sample: CD4+ or CD8+ T cells sorted from blood, taken in a trial of the OX40 agonist ivuxolimab. The receptor was derived from an adult with an advanced solid tumor such as melanoma, head and neck, liver or kidney cancer. CDR3: CASRLTGTGLDGYTF. CDR3 coding DNA: TGTGCCAGCAGATTAACCGGGACAGGTCTCGATGGCTACACCTTC.